This TCR beta chain was captured by sequencing in a study of shared clonotypes between healthy human individuals. Trimming removed 4 bases from V and 0 bases from J, with 19 bases in between. CDR3 length equals 18 residues. Germline V gene data show CDR1 as SGHTA and CDR2 as FQGNSA. Measured with immunoSEQ multiplex PCR; TCRdb has only the in-frame clones, and not every one. The sample lists millions of clones, roughly 93% occurring once. Sequenced material: naive CD4+ T cells from PBMCs. Subset given: CD45RA+ positively selected. The chain recombines TRBV7-2 with TRBJ1-5, with D possibly TRBD1 on 6 matching bases. This receptor was obtained from a man younger than 30 in good health. Some clones in this sample may be carry-over from other donors' samples. This CDR3 is CASSYTMTGPYSNQPQHF. In DNA, the CDR3 is TGTGCCAGCAGCTACACGATGACAGGTCCTTATAGCAATCAGCCCCAGCATTTT.